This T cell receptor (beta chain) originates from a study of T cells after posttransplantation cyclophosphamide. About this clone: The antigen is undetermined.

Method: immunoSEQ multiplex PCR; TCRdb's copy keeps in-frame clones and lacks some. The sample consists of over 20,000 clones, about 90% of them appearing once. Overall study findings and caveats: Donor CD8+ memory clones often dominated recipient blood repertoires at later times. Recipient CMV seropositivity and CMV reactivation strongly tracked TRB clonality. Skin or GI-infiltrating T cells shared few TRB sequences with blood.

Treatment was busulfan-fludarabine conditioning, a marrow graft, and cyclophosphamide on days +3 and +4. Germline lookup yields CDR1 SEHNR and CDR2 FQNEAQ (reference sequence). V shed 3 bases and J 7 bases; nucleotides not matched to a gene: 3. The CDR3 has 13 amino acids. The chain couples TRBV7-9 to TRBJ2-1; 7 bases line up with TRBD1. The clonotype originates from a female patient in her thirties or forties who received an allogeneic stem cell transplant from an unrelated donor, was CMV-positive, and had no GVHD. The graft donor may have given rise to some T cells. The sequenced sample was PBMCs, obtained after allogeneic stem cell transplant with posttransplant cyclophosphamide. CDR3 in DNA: TGTGCCAGCAGCTTCGGACAGGTTAATGAGCAGTTCTTC. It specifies CASSFGQVNEQFF.